This TCR beta chain was observed in a study of CD8 T cells in ankylosing spondylitis. Study-wide results and limits: Researchers reportedly found disease-linked clones significantly enriched in matched ankylosing spondylitis synovial fluid. Made up of about eight highly homologous variants, a TCR beta motif appeared characteristic of ankylosing spondylitis blood.

Molecular-barcoded quantitative 5'-RACE produced these TCR beta libraries. Each CDR3 protein is one row after TCRdb ran MiXCR on the 5' RACE reads. The data contain a few hundred thousand distinct CDR3 sequences, about 22% of them seen just once; the ten biggest clones take up 15% to 20%. The V gene's germline CDR1 is LGHDT and CDR2 YNNKEL (reference sequence). The CDR3 totals 17 residues. With 6 bases removed from V and 5 bases from J, the gap between germline ends came to 23 bases. Note on this clonotype: Its antigen remains unknown.

The source is a male donor with ankylosing spondylitis. The V gene is TRBV3-1, the J gene TRBJ2-1; tentatively, D is TRBD2 (6 bases). Material for sequencing was blood, either unsorted or a sorted T cell fraction (not recorded which). CDR3 sequence: CASSHHGTSSGDNEQFF. CDR3 DNA: TGTGCCAGCAGTCACCACGGGACCTCATCGGGGGACAATGAGCAGTTCTTC.